This T cell receptor (beta chain) was profiled in a study of PD-1 blockade in mismatch repair-deficient tumors. In the study overall: All were previously treated, progressing patients with eleven to twelve mismatch repair-deficient cancer types.

Trimming took 0 bases from V and 2 from J, leaving 14 bases between them. The CDR3 is 16 residues long. Germline CDR1 MGHRA, CDR2 YSYEKL. All patients were mismatch repair deficient, assessed by either PCR or immunohistochemistry. Profiling relied on immunoSEQ multiplex PCR, and the TCRdb table lists in-frame clones only, not all of them. Among tens of thousands of clones listed, almost 85% were seen once. Worth noting for this clone: Antigen: not known.

Study outcomes and limitations: Tumor-resident clones, often undetectable pretreatment in blood, expanded then contracted after pembrolizumab.

The chain carries TRBV4-1 and TRBJ2-7; D tentatively fits TRBD1 or TRBD2 (5 bases each). This sequence was found in an adult with mismatch repair-deficient cancer. Specimen: peripheral blood, collected 2 weeks after starting pembrolizumab. The CDR3 loop is CASSQDNRGETYEQYF. The CDR3 DNA reads as TGCGCCAGCAGCCAAGACAATCGGGGCGAAACCTACGAGCAGTACTTC.